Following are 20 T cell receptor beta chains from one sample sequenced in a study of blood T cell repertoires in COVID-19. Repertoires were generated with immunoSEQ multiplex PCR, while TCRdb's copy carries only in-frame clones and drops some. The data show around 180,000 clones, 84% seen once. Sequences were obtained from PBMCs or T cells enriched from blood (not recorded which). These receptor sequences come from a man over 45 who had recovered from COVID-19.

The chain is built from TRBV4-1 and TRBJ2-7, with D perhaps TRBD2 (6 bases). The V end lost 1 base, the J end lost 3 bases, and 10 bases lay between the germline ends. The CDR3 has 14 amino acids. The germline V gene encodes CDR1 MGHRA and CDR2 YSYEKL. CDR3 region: CASSQGGAGYEQYF. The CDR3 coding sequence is TGCGCCAGCAGCCAAGGCGGGGCTGGCTACGAGCAGTACTTC.

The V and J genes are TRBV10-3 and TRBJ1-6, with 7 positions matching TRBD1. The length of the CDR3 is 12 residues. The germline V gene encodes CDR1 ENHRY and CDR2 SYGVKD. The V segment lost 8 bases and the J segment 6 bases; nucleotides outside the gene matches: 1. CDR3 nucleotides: TGTGCCATCCAGGGGGGTAATTCACCCCTCCACTTT. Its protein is CAIQGGNSPLHF.

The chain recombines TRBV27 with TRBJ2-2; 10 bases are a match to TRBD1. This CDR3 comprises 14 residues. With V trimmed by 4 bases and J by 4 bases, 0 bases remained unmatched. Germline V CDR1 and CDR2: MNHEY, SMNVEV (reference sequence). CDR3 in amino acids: CASSWDRGTGELFF. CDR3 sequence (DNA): TGTGCCAGCAGTTGGGACAGGGGCACCGGGGAGCTGTTTTTT.

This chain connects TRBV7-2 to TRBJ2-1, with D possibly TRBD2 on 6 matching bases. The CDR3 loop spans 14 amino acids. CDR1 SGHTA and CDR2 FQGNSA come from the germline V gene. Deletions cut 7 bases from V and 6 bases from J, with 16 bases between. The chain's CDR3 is CASTIDGTSNEQFF. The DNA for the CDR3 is TGTGCCAGCACCATAGATGGGACTTCCAATGAGCAGTTCTTC.

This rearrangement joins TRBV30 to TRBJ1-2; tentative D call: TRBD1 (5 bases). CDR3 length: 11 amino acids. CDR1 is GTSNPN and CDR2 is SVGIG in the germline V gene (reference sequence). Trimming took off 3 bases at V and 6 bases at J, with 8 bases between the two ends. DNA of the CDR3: TGTGCCTGGAGAAGACAGCATGGCTACACCTTC. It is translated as CAWRRQHGYTF. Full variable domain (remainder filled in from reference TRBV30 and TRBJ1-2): SQTIHQWPATLVQPVGSPLSLECTVEGTSNPNLYWYRQAAGRGLQLLFYSVGIGQISSEVPQNLSASRPQDRQFILSSKKLLLSDSGFYLCAWRRQHGYTFGSGTRLTVV.

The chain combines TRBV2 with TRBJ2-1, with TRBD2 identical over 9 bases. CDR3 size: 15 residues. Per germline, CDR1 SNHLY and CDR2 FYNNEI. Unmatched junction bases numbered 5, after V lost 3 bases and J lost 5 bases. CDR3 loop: CASSDQRGVDNEQFF. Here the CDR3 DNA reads TGTGCCAGCAGTGATCAGCGGGGGGTTGACAATGAGCAGTTCTTC.

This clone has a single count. CDR3 bases: TGTGCCAGCAGTTACTCCCGGGTAATGGACACTGAAGCTTTCTTT. Its protein is CASSYSRVMDTEAFF. The rearrangement uses TRBV6-5 and TRBJ1-1; D call uncertain. Per germline, CDR1 MNHEY and CDR2 SVGAGI. V was shortened by 0 bases and J by 3 bases, with 11 bases between the two germline ends. The CDR3 runs 15 residues.

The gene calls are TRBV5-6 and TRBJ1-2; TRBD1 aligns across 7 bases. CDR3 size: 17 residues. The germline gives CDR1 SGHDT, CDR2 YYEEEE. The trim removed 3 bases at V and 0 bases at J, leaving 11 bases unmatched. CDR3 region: CASSSTRQGAPNYGYTF. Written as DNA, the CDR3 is TGTGCCAGCAGCTCCACCCGACAGGGCGCCCCTAACTATGGCTACACCTTC.

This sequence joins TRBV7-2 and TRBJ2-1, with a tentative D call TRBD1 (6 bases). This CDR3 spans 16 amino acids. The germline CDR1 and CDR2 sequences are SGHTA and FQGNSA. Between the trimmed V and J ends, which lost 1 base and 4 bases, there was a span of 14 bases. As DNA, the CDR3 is TGTGCCAGCAGCTTAGGAACAGGGTCCCCTTACAATGAGCAGTTCTTC. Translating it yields CASSLGTGSPYNEQFF.

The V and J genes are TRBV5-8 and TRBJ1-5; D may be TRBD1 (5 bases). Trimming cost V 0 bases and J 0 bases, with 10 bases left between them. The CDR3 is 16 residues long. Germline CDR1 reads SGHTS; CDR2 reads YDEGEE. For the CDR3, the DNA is TGTGCCAGCAGCTTGGCAGGGCATTATAGCAATCAGCCCCAGCATTTT. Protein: CASSLAGHYSNQPQHF.

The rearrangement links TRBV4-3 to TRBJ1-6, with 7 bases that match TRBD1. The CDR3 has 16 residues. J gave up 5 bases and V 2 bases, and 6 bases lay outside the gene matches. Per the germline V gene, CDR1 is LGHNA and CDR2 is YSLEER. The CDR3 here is CASSQFLRGDNSPLHF. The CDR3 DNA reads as TGCGCCAGCAGCCAATTTCTCAGGGGGGATAATTCACCCCTCCACTTT.

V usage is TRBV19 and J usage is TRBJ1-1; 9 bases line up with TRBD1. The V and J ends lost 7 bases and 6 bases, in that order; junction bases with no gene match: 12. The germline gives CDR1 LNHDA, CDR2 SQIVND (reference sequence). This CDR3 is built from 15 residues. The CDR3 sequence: CASTKPGTGYSEAFF. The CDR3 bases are TGTGCCAGTACCAAACCCGGGACAGGGTATTCTGAAGCTTTCTTT.

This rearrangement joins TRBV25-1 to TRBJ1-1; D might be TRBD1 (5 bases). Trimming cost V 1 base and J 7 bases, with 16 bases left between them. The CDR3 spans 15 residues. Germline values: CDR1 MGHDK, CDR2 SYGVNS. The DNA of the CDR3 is TGTGCCAGCAGTGAATTGGGGCGGGGCCCCTATGAAGCTTTCTTT. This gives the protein CASSELGRGPYEAFF.

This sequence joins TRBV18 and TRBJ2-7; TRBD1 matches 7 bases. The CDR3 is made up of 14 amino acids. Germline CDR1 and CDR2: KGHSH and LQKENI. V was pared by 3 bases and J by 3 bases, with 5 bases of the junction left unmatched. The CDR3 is CASSPLGGFYEQYF. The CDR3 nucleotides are TGTGCCAGCTCACCCTTAGGGGGCTTCTACGAGCAGTACTTC.

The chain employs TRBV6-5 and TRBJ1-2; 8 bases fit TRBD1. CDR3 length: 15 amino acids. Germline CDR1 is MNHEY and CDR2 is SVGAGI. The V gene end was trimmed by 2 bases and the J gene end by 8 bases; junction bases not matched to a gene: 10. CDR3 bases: TGTGCCAGCAGTTACAAAAAGCAGGGGGCGAGCGGCTACACCTTC. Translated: CASSYKKQGASGYTF.

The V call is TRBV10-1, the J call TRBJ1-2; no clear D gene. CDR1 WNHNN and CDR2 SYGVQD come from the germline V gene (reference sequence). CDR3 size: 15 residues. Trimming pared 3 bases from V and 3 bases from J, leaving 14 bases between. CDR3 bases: TGCGCCAGCAGTGAAAGCTCCGGGATCCACTATGGCTACACCTTC. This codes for CASSESSGIHYGYTF.

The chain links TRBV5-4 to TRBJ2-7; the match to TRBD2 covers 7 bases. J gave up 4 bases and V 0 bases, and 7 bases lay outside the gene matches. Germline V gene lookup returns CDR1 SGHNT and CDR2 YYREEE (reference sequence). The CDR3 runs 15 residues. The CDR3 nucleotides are TGTGCCAGCAGCTTGGAGGCGGGGGACCTTTACGAGCAGTACTTC. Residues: CASSLEAGDLYEQYF.

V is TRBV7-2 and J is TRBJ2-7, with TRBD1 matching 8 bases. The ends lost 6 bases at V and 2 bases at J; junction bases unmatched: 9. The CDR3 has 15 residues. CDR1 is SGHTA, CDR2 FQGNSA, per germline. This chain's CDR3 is CASRQDRGRTYEQYF. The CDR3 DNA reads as TGTGCCAGCAGACAAGACAGGGGACGAACCTACGAGCAGTACTTC. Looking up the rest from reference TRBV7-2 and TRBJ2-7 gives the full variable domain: GAGVSQSPSNKVTEKGKDVELRCDPISGHTALYWYRQSLGQGLEFLIYFQGNSAPDKSGLPSDRFSAERTGGSVSTLTIQRTQQEDSAVYLCASRQDRGRTYEQYFGPGTRLTVT.

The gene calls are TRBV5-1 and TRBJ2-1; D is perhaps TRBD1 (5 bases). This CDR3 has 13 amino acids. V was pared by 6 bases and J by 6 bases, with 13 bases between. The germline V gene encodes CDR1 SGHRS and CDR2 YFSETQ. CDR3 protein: CASNQGGFNEQFF. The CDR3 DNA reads TGCGCCAGCAATCAGGGTGGATTCAATGAGCAGTTCTTC.

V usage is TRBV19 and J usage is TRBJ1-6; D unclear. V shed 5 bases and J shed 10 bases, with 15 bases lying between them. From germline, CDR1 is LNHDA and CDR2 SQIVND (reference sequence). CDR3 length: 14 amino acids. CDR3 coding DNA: TGTGCCAGTAGTCCTCGGGTCCTCGGGTCACCCCTCCACTTT. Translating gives CASSPRVLGSPLHF.